The 30 T cell receptor beta chains below come from one sample, sequenced in a study of PD-L1 blockade in urothelial cancer (dated by TCRdb to 2017 to 2019). Library preparation used the immunoSEQ multiplex PCR assay. Drawn from immuneACCESS, this table holds only the in-frame rearrangements with V and J called that TCRdb kept. Clones are partly lost; checked studies trace under half to an unresolved V gene and leave the rest unexplained. This sample gives tens of thousands of clones in total; approximately 86% of them show up just once. Approximately 2% of the sample is held by the ten biggest clonotypes. The input for sequencing was PBMCs, taken around atezolizumab (anti-PD-L1) treatment. These receptors were obtained from a man aged 50-59 years with urothelial cancer.

The rearrangement joins TRBV6-5 to TRBJ2-2, with 7 bases lining up with TRBD1. V dropped 5 bases and J dropped 4; count of bases not matched to a gene: 1. The CDR3 is made up of 13 amino acids. CDR1 is MNHEY and CDR2 is SVGAGI in the germline V gene. CDR3 region: CASSDRVTGELFF. The CDR3 bases are TGTGCCAGCAGTGACAGGGTCACCGGGGAGCTGTTTTTT.

The chain carries TRBV6-4 and TRBJ1-2, with D possibly matching TRBD1 (6 bases). There are 15 residues in the CDR3. V lost 2 bases to trimming and J lost 8 bases, with 18 bases between them. Germline V gene sequence: CDR1 MRHNA, CDR2 SNTAGT. The CDR3 here is CASSDGAGGLVGYTF. Written as DNA, the CDR3 is TGTGCCAGCAGTGACGGGGCGGGGGGCCTAGTGGGCTACACCTTC.

This clone occurred a few times. The chain carries TRBV29-1 and TRBJ1-2; D remains unclear. Germline V gene lookup returns CDR1 SQVTM and CDR2 ANQGSEA. V dropped 3 bases and J dropped 4 bases, with 12 bases sitting between them. The CDR3 length is 13 residues. In DNA form, the CDR3 reads TGCAGCGTTGATTTCCAGGCGGGCTATGGCTACACCTTC. Translating it yields CSVDFQAGYGYTF. The full variable domain, its missing parts supplied by reference TRBV29-1 and TRBJ1-2, is SAVISQKPSRDICQRGTSLTIQCQVDSQVTMMFWYRQQPGQSLTLIATANQGSEATYESGFVIDKFPISRPNLTFSTLTVSNMSPEDSSIYLCSVDFQAGYGYTFGSGTRLTVV.

This sequence joins TRBV2 and TRBJ2-2; 8 bases align to TRBD2. From germline, CDR1 is SNHLY and CDR2 FYNNEI. J was trimmed by 1 base and V by 6 bases; bases with no gene match: 4. This CDR3 has 15 amino acids. This CDR3 is CASRVAGRNTGELFF. CDR3 coding DNA: TGTGCCAGCAGAGTAGCGGGAAGGAACACCGGGGAGCTGTTTTTT.

This chain connects TRBV4-2 to TRBJ2-1, with TRBD2 matching 9 bases. This CDR3 is built from 15 residues. J gave up 5 bases and V 3 bases, and 5 bases lay outside the gene matches. Per the germline V gene, CDR1 is LGHNA and CDR2 is YNFKEQ. The DNA of the CDR3 is TGTGCCAGCAGCCAGGGACTAGCAGGACACAATGAGCAGTTCTTC. This encodes CASSQGLAGHNEQFF.

This clone was seen only a few times. The chain has TRBV4-1 and TRBJ2-3; 9 positions match TRBD2. CDR3 length equals 18 residues. V lost 0 bases to trimming and J lost 1 base; unmatched junction nucleotides: 8. Germline V lookup: CDR1 MGHRA, CDR2 YSYEKL. CDR3: CASSQEDPSGTRTDTQYF. The CDR3 DNA is TGCGCCAGCAGCCAAGAGGACCCTAGCGGGACGCGCACAGATACGCAGTATTTT.

The rearrangement links TRBV9 to TRBJ2-2; 8 positions agree with TRBD2. V shed 1 base and J 6 bases; nucleotides not matched to a gene: 8. There are 16 residues in the CDR3. Germline lookup yields CDR1 SGDLS and CDR2 YYNGEE. The CDR3 coding sequence is TGTGCCAGCAGCGTATCTGGGACTAGTAGGGCCGGGGAGCTGTTTTTT. Translated, it gives CASSVSGTSRAGELFF.

This chain joins TRBV27 and TRBJ2-5, with 9 bases fitting TRBD1. Germline CDR1 and CDR2: MNHEY and SMNVEV (reference sequence). The CDR3 contains 16 residues. Trimming cost V 2 bases and J 5 bases; bases outside gene matches: 9. The CDR3 DNA sequence: TGTGCCAGCAGTTTACGGGGGGACAGGGTTGTTGAGACCCAGTACTTC. This codes for CASSLRGDRVVETQYF.

The genes are TRBV5-6 and TRBJ2-1; D gene unclear. Germline CDR1 is SGHDT and CDR2 is YYEEEE. The CDR3 extends over 16 amino acids. Trimming left V 0 bases short and J 0 bases short, with 10 bases between. Here the CDR3 DNA reads TGTGCCAGCAGCTTGGAAGCGTATCTCTCCTACAATGAGCAGTTCTTC. This translates into CASSLEAYLSYNEQFF.

The chain couples TRBV5-1 to TRBJ2-2, with 9 positions matching TRBD1. CDR1 SGHRS and CDR2 YFSETQ come from the germline V gene. The CDR3 runs 15 residues. J was trimmed by 3 bases and V by 4 bases; bases with no gene match: 4. CDR3 sequence (DNA): TGCGCCAGCAGCCACAGGGGGCAGGACACCGGGGAGCTGTTTTTT. This codes for CASSHRGQDTGELFF.

The chain recombines TRBV5-6 with TRBJ1-5, with D hard to call. The CDR3 has 13 residues. Germline CDR1 and CDR2: SGHDT and YYEEEE. Trimming took 0 bases from V and 6 from J, leaving 7 bases between them. CDR3 residues: CASSLGGGQPQHF. CDR3 coding DNA: TGTGCCAGCAGCTTGGGGGGAGGTCAGCCCCAGCATTTT.

V is TRBV7-9 and J is TRBJ2-5, with TRBD2 identical over 10 bases. This CDR3 contains 16 residues. V dropped 2 bases and J dropped 2; count of bases not matched to a gene: 5. Germline V lookup: CDR1 SEHNR, CDR2 FQNEAQ (reference sequence). The CDR3, as DNA: TGTGCCAGCAGCTTAAAGGGACTAGCGACACAAGAGACCCAGTACTTC. It translates to CASSLKGLATQETQYF.

The chain has TRBV9 and TRBJ2-7; D is ambiguous. CDR3 length: 16 residues. Germline V gene sequence: CDR1 SGDLS, CDR2 YYNGEE. V was trimmed by 0 bases and J by 0 bases, leaving 13 bases between them. The CDR3 spells CASSVDALASSYEQYF. For the CDR3, the DNA is TGTGCCAGCAGCGTAGACGCGTTAGCAAGCTCCTACGAGCAGTACTTC.

The genes are TRBV7-8 and TRBJ2-3, with TRBD2 as a possible D gene (5 bases). V dropped 2 bases and J dropped 5 bases, with 14 bases sitting between them. From germline, CDR1 is SGHVS and CDR2 FQNEAQ. The CDR3 spans 15 residues. DNA of the CDR3: TGTGCCAGCAGCTTAATGTCGGGATTTAAAGATACGCAGTATTTT. Its translation: CASSLMSGFKDTQYF.

The chain couples TRBV7-9 to TRBJ2-2; 11 bases are shared with TRBD2. CDR1 is SEHNR, CDR2 FQNEAQ, per germline (reference sequence). The V and J ends lost 7 bases and 6 bases, in that order; junction bases with no gene match: 4. The CDR3 has 14 residues. This CDR3 is CASTLAGGSGELFF. For the CDR3, the DNA is TGTGCCAGCACTCTAGCGGGAGGTTCCGGGGAGCTGTTTTTT.

This clone has more than one count but fewer than ten. This sequence joins TRBV7-9 and TRBJ2-2; the match to TRBD1 covers 7 bases. CDR3 length: 15 residues. Per germline, CDR1 SEHNR and CDR2 FQNEAQ (reference sequence). V lost 5 bases, J lost 9 bases, and 12 bases stayed unmatched. The CDR3 loop reads CASSREQGSSRELFF. CDR3 sequence (DNA): TGTGCCAGCAGCCGGGAACAGGGGTCGTCCCGGGAGCTGTTTTTT.

The chain uses TRBV7-2 and TRBJ2-2; 7 nucleotides match TRBD2. V lost 5 bases and J lost 6; bases outside the gene matches: 9. Germline-derived CDR1 and CDR2 are SGHTA and FQGNSA. The CDR3 has 15 amino acids. The CDR3 bases are TGTGCCAGCAGCCCCCAACCCACTAGCGCCGGGGAGCTGTTTTTT. Encoded protein: CASSPQPTSAGELFF.

J is TRBJ2-7 and V is TRBV11-2; 9 bases are shared with TRBD2. Germline V gene data show CDR1 as SGHAT and CDR2 as FQNNGV. V trimming: 3 bases; J trimming: 2 bases; junction bases outside the gene matches: 2. The CDR3 has 14 residues. The CDR3, as DNA: TGTGCCAGCAGCTTTTTAGCGGGAGCCTACGAGCAGTACTTC. Its protein product is CASSFLAGAYEQYF.

The gene calls are TRBV7-2 and TRBJ2-5, with D maybe TRBD1 (6 bases). This CDR3 contains 17 residues. V lost 1 base, J lost 2 bases, and 17 bases lay in between. Germline V CDR1 and CDR2: SGHTA, FQGNSA. CDR3 in DNA: TGTGCCAGCAGCTTAGGGGTGTCCAGGGGCGTTCAAGAGACCCAGTACTTC. Translation gives CASSLGVSRGVQETQYF.

This clone appeared once. V and J are TRBV7-2 and TRBJ1-2; D not resolved. CDR1 is SGHTA, CDR2 FQGNSA, per germline. This CDR3 spans 15 amino acids. Trimming removed 0 bases from V and 2 bases from J, with 10 bases in between. CDR3 protein: CASSLAGRLNYGYTF. As DNA, the CDR3 is TGTGCCAGCAGCTTAGCTGGGAGATTAAACTATGGCTACACCTTC.

This clone has just a few counts. This chain joins TRBV27 and TRBJ2-5; 8 bases map to TRBD2. V lost 6 bases and J lost 4; bases outside the gene matches: 7. Germline CDR1 reads MNHEY; CDR2 reads SMNVEV (reference sequence). The CDR3 totals 14 residues. The CDR3 coding sequence is TGTGCCAGCAGGTTAGCGGGGTCCCGAGAGACCCAGTACTTC. This translates into CASRLAGSRETQYF.

V is TRBV4-1 and J is TRBJ2-1; 8 bases agree with TRBD2. The germline CDR1 and CDR2 sequences are MGHRA and YSYEKL. The CDR3 is made up of 16 amino acids. V dropped 0 bases and J dropped 7; count of bases not matched to a gene: 8. This CDR3 reads CASSQDRGGRSNEQFF. CDR3 DNA: TGCGCCAGCAGCCAAGATAGGGGCGGGAGGTCGAATGAGCAGTTCTTC.

This clone was counted a few times. The rearrangement links TRBV6-6 to TRBJ1-4, with 8 bases that match TRBD1. The CDR3 loop spans 15 amino acids. The ends lost 2 bases at V and 7 bases at J; junction bases unmatched: 6. Germline CDR1 and CDR2: MNHNY and SVGAGI (reference sequence). CDR3 coding DNA: TGTGCCAGCAGTTACGGAGGGACAGGAGGTGAAAAACTGTTTTTT. It is translated as CASSYGGTGGEKLFF.

A single count supports this clone. The V gene is TRBV7-3, the J gene TRBJ1-5; D perhaps matches TRBD1 (5 bases). V dropped 2 bases and J dropped 9 bases, with 11 bases sitting between them. Germline CDR1 SGHTA, CDR2 FQGTGA. The CDR3 totals 13 residues. The CDR3 region is CASSLGTRGPQHF. CDR3 nucleotide sequence: TGTGCCAGCAGCTTAGGGACTCGGGGGCCCCAGCATTTT.

This clone is a singleton in its sample. The rearrangement joins TRBV2 to TRBJ2-2, with D perhaps matching TRBD1 (5 bases). The V gene lost 2 bases and the J gene lost 6 bases, with 10 bases spanning the gap. The CDR3 loop spans 14 amino acids. Germline V gene sequence: CDR1 SNHLY, CDR2 FYNNEI. CDR3 residues: CASSEQGPSGELFF. The CDR3 coding sequence is TGTGCCAGCAGTGAACAGGGCCCCTCCGGGGAGCTGTTTTTT.

The CDR3, as DNA: TGTGCCATCAGGAGAGGACAGAACACAGATACGCAGTATTTT. Residues: CAIRRGQNTDTQYF. The chain employs TRBV10-3 and TRBJ2-3, with a tentative D call TRBD1 (6 bases). From germline, CDR1 is ENHRY and CDR2 SYGVKD. V was cut by 6 bases and J by 2 bases, with 12 bases left in between. The CDR3 consists of 14 residues.

CDR3 amino acids: CASSQGTGAKETQYF. CDR3 sequence (DNA): TGCGCCAGCAGCCAAGGGACAGGGGCGAAAGAGACCCAGTACTTC. The V call is TRBV4-3, the J call TRBJ2-5, with 9 positions matching TRBD1. V was pared by 1 base and J by 3 bases, with 3 bases of the junction left unmatched. In germline, CDR1 is LGHNA, CDR2 YSLEER. The CDR3 runs to 15 residues.

The rearrangement joins TRBV25-1 to TRBJ2-1, with no clear D. This CDR3 comprises 13 residues. V dropped 1 base and J dropped 4 bases, with 5 bases sitting between them. Germline V CDR1 and CDR2: MGHDK, SYGVNS. CDR3 in amino acids: CASSEFMYNEQFF. DNA for the CDR3: TGTGCCAGCAGTGAATTCATGTACAATGAGCAGTTCTTC.

CDR3 DNA: TGTGCCAGCAGTTACACGAGCGGAGGAAGCCAAGAGACCCAGTACTTC. Protein product: CASSYTSGGSQETQYF. The J gene is TRBJ2-5, the V gene TRBV6-5; D is perhaps TRBD2 (5 bases). The CDR3 consists of 16 residues. V was cut by 2 bases and J by 1 base, with 14 bases left in between. Germline CDR1 and CDR2: MNHEY and SVGAGI.

The V call is TRBV4-3, the J call TRBJ2-1; the match to TRBD2 covers 8 bases. The V and J ends lost 2 bases and 3 bases, in that order; junction bases with no gene match: 9. The germline V gene encodes CDR1 LGHNA and CDR2 YSLEER. The length of the CDR3 is 17 residues. DNA of the CDR3: TGCGCCAGCAGCCAAAGGGTTAGCGGGATTGGCTACAATGAGCAGTTCTTC. This sequence encodes CASSQRVSGIGYNEQFF.